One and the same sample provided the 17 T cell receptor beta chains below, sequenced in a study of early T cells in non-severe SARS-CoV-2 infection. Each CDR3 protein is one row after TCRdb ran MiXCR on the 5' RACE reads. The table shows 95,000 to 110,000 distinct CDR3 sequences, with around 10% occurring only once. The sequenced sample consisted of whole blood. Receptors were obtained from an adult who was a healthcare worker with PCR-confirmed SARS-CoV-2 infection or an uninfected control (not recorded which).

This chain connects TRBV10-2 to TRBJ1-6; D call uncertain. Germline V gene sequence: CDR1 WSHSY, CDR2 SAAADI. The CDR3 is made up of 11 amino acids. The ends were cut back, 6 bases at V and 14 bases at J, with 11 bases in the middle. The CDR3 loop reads CASRGSETLHF. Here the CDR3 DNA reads TGCGCCAGCAGGGGGAGTGAGACCCTCCACTTT.

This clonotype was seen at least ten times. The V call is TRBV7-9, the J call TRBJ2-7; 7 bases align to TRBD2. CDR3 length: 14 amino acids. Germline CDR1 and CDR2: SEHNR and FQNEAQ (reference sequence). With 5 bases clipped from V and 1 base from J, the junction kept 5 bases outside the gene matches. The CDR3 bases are TGTGCCAGCAGCGGACTAGGGCAGTCCTACGAGCAGTACTTC. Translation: CASSGLGQSYEQYF.

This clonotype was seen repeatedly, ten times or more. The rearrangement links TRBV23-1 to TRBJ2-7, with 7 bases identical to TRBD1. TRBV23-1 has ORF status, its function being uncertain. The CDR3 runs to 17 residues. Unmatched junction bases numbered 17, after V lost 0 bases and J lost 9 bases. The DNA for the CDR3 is TGCGCCAGCAGTCAATCCGAGACAGGGTGCCCCCGCTTGGTGCAGTACTTC. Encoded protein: CASSQSETGCPRLVQYF.

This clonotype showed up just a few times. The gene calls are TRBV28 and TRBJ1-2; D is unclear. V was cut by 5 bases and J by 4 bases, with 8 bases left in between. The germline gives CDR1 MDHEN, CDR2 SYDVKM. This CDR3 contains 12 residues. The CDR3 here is CASSPRSYGYTF. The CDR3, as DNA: TGTGCCAGCAGTCCCCGGAGCTATGGCTACACCTTC.

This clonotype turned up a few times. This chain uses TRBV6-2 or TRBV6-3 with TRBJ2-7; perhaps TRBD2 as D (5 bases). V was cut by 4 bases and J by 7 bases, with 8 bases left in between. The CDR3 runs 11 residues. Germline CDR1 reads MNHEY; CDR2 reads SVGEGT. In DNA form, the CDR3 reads TGTGCCAGCAGTTCACCGGGAGAGCAGTACTTC. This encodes CASSSPGEQYF.

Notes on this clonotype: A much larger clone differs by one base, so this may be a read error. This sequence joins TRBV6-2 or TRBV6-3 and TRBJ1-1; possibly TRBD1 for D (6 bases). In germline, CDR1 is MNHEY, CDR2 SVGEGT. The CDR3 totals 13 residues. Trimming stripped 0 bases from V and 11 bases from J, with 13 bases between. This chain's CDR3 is CASSYSLVGGAFF. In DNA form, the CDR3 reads TGTGCCAGCAGTTACTCGCTAGTTGGGGGCGCTTTCTTT.

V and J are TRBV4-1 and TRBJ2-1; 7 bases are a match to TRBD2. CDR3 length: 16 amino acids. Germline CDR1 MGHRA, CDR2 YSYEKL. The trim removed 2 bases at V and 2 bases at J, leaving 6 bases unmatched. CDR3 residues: CASSQYPAGTYNEQFF. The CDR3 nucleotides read TGCGCCAGCAGCCAATACCCAGCGGGAACCTACAATGAGCAGTTCTTC.

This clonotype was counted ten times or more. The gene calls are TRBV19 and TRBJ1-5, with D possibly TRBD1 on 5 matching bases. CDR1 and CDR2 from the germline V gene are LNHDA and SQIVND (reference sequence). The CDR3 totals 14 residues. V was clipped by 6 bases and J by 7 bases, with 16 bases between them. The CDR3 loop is CASRSTGRDQPQHF. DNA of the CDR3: TGTGCCAGTAGGTCAACGGGGCGGGACCAGCCCCAGCATTTT.

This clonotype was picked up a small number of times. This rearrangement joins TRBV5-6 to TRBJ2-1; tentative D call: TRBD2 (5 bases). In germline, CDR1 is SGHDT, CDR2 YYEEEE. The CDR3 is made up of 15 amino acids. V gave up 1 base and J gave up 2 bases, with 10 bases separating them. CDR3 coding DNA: TGTGCCAGCAGCTTGCGGACTGGGGCCTACAATGAGCAGTTCTTC. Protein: CASSLRTGAYNEQFF. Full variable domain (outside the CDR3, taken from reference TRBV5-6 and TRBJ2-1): DAGVTQSPTHLIKTRGQQVTLRCSPKSGHDTVSWYQQALGQGPQFIFQYYEEEERQRGNFPDRFSGHQFPNYSSELNVNALLLGDSALYLCASSLRTGAYNEQFFGPGTRLTVL.

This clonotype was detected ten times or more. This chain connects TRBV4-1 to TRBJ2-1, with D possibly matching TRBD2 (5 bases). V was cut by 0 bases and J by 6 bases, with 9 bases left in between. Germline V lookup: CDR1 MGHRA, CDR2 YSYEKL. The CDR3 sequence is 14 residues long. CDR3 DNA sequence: TGCGCCAGCAGCCAAGACTTTGGGAGCAATGAGCAGTTCTTC. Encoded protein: CASSQDFGSNEQFF.

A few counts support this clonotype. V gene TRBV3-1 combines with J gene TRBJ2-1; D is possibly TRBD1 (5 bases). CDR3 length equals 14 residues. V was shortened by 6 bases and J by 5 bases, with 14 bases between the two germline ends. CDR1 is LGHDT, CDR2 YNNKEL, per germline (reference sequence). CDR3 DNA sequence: TGTGCCAGCAGGGGTCGCCGACAGAACAATGAGCAGTTCTTC. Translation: CASRGRRQNNEQFF.

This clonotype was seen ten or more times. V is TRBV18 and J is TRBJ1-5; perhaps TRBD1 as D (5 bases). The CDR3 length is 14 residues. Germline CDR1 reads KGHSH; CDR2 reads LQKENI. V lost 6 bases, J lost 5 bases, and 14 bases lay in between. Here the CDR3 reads CASSAGQGYQPQHF. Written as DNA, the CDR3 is TGTGCCAGCTCTGCGGGGCAGGGATATCAGCCCCAGCATTTT.

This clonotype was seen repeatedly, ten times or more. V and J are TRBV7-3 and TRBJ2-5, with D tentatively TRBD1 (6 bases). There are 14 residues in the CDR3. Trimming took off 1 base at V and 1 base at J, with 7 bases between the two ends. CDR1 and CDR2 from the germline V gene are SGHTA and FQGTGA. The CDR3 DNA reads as TGTGCCAGCAGCTTAATGGACAGCCAAGAGACCCAGTACTTC. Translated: CASSLMDSQETQYF. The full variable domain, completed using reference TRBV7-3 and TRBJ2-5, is GAGVSQTPSNKVTEKGKYVELRCDPISGHTALYWYRQSLGQGPEFLIYFQGTGAADDSGLPNDRFFAVRPEGSVSTLKIQRTERGDSAVYLCASSLMDSQETQYFGPGTRLLVL.

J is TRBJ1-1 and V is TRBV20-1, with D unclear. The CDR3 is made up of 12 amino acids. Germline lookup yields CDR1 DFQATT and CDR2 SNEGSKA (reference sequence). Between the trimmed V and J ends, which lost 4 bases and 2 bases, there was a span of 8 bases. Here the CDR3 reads CSAKALNTEAFF. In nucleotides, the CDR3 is TGCAGTGCTAAGGCCCTAAACACTGAAGCTTTCTTT.

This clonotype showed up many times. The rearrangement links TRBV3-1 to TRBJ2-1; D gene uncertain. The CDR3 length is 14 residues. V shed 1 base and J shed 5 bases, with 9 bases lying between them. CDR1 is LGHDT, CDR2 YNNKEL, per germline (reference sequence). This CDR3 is CASSQVEWHNEQFF. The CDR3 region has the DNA TGTGCCAGCAGCCAAGTAGAATGGCACAATGAGCAGTTCTTC.

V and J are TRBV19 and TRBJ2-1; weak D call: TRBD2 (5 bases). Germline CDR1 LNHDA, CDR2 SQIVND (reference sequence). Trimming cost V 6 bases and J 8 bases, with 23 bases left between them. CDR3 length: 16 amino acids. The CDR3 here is CASRTDPREYEDEQFF. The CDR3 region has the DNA TGTGCCAGTAGAACAGACCCTAGGGAGTACGAGGATGAGCAGTTCTTC.

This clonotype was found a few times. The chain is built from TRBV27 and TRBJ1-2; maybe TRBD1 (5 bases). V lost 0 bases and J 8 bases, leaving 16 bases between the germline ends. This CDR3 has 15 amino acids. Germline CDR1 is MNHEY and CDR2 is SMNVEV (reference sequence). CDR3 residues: CASSLSVRVFKGYTF. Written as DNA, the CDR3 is TGTGCCAGCAGTTTATCGGTCAGGGTCTTCAAGGGCTACACCTTC.